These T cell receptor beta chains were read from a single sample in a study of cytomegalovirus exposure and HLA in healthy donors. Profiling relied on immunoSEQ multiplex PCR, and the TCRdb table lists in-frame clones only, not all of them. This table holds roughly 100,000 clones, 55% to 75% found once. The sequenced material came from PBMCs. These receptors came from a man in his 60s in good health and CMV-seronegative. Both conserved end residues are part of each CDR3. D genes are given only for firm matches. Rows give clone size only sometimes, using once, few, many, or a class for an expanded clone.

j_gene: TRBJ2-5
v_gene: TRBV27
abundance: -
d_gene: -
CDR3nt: TGTGCCAGCAGTTTATCGATACTGGGCAAGGTACAGGGTGGAGAGACCCAGTACTTC
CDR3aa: CASSLSILGKVQGGETQYF

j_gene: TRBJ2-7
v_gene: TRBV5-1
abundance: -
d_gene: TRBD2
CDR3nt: TGCGCCAGCAGCTGGGGACTAGCGGGAACTACCTACGAGCAGTACTTC
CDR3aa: CASSWGLAGTTYEQYF

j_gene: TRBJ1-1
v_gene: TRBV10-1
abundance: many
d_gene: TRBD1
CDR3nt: TGCGCCAGCAGCTTAACAGGGGTTGGAACTGAAGCTTTCTTT
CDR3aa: CASSLTGVGTEAFF

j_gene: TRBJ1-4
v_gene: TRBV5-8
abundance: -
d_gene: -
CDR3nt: TGTGCCAGCAGCTTGGGGACAGTTAATGAAAAACTGTTTTTT
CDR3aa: CASSLGTVNEKLFF

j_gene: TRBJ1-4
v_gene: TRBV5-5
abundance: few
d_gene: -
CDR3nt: TGTGCCAGCAGCTGGGAGGCTAATGAAAAACTGTTTTTT
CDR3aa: CASSWEANEKLFF

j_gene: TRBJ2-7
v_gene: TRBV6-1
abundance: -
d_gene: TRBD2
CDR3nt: TGTGCCGCCTCGGAAAGCGGGAGTCACTACGAGCAGTACTTC
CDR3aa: CAASESGSHYEQYF

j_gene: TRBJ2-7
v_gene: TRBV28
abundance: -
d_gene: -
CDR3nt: TGTGCCAGCAGTTTCCCGAGAGCTGGGCTACGGGAGCAGTACTTC
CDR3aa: CASSFPRAGLREQYF

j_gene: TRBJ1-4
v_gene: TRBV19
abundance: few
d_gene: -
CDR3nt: TGTGCCAGCCAGACCGAAGGAGAAAAAAAACTGTTTTTT
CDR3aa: CASQTEGEKKLFF

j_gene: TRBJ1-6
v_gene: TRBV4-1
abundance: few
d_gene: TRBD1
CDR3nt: TGCGCCAGCAGCCAAGAGAGGGCAGGGGGTAATTCACCCCTCCACTTT
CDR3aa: CASSQERAGGNSPLHF

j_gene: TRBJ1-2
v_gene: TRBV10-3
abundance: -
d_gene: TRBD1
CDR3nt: TGTGCCATCCATCGGGGACAGTTACCTGGCTACACCTTC
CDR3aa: CAIHRGQLPGYTF

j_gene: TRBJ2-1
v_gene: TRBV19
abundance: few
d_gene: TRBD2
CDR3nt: TGTGCCAGTAGTATGAGGCGGGAGCTACCGGGTGAGCAGTTCTTC
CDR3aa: CASSMRRELPGEQFF

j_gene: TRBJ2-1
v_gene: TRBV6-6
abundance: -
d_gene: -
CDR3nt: TGTGCCAGCAGTTTCCAAGCCCAGGGGACTGAGCAGTTCTTC
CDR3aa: CASSFQAQGTEQFF

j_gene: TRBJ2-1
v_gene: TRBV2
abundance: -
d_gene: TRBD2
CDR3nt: TGTGCCAGCAGTTCCCTTAAACTAGCGGGGGGTTCCTACAATGAGCAGTTCTTC
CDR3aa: CASSSLKLAGGSYNEQFF

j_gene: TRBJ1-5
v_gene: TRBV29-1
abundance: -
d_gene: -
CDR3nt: TGCAGCGTTGTCGGGGGGCGGAATCAGCCCCAGCATTTT
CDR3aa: CSVVGGRNQPQHF

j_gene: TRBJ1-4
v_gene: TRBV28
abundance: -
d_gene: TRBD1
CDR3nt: TGTGCCAGCAGGTCACCGGGACAGGGTGCTGTATTAGGTGAAAAACTGTTTTTT
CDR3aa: CASRSPGQGAVLGEKLFF

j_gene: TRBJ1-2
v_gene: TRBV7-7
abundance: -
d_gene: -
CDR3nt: TGTGCCAGCAGCTACCGGGACACTGACTATGGCTACACCTTC
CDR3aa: CASSYRDTDYGYTF

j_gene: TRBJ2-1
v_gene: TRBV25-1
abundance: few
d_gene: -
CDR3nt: TGTGCCAGCGTCGGAAGCGGGCGAAGCTCCTACAATGAGCAGTTCTTC
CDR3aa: CASVGSGRSSYNEQFF

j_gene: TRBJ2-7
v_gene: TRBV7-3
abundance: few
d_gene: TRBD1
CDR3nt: TGTGCCAGCAGCCCCACGGGGACAGGGTTCGAGCAGTACTTC
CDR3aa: CASSPTGTGFEQYF

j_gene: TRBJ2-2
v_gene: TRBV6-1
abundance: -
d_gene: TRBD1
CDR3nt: TGTGCCAGCAGTGAAATGGGACAGGGAATCGGGGAGCTGTTTTTT
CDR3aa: CASSEMGQGIGELFF

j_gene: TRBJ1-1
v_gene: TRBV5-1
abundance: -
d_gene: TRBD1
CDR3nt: TGCGCCAGCAGCTTTTCTGGGACAGGGGCGTTAATGAACACTGAAGCTTTCTTT
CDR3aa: CASSFSGTGALMNTEAFF

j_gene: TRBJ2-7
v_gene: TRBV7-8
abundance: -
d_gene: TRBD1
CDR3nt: TGTGCCAGCAGCCCTGACAGGGGGCCCTACGAGCAGTACTTC
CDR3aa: CASSPDRGPYEQYF

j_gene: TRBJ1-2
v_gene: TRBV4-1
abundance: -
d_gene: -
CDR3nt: TGCGCCAGCAGCCGAAGTCTCAGGGAATATGGCTACACCTTC
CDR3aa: CASSRSLREYGYTF

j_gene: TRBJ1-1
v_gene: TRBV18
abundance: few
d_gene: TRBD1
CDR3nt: TGTGCCAGCTCGCTCGGACAGGGGAACACTGAAGCTTTCTTT
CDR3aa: CASSLGQGNTEAFF

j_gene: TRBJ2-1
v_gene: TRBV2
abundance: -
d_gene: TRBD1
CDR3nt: TGTGCCAGCAGTGAAGGGAACAGGGGCTTTGAGCAGTTCTTC
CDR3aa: CASSEGNRGFEQFF

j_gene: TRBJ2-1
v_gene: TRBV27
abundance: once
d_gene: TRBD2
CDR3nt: TGTGCCAGCAGAAGGGCGGGAGGGAACCCCTACAATGAGCAGTTCTTC
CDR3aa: CASRRAGGNPYNEQFF

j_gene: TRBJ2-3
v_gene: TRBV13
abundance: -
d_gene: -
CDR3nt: TGTGCCAGCACCCTCCGGGACACCACAGATACGCAGTATTTT
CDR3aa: CASTLRDTTDTQYF

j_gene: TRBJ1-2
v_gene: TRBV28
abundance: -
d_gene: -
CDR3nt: TGTGCCAGCAGTTCTATCCGGAGCCGGGGGGGAGTTAACTATGGCTACACCTTC
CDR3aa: CASSSIRSRGGVNYGYTF

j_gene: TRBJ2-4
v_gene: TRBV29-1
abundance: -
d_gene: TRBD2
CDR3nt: TGCAGCGTTCGGACTAGCGGGAGGGCCGAGATAAACATTCAGTACTTC
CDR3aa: CSVRTSGRAEINIQYF

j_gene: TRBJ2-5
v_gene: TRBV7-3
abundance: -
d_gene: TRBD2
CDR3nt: TGTGCCAGCAGCCCTTGGGGGAGGGCCGGTGAGACCCAGTACTTC
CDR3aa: CASSPWGRAGETQYF

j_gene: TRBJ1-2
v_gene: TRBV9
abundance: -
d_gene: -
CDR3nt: TGTGCCAGCAGCTTCCAGGGAGGCGGCTACACCTTC
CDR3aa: CASSFQGGGYTF

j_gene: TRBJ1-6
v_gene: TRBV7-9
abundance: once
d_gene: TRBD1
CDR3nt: TGTTCCAGCAGCTCCGACAGGGGGGGCTCCTATAATTCACCCCTCCACTTT
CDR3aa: CSSSSDRGGSYNSPLHF

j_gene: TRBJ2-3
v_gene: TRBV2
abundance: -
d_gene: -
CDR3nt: TGTGCCAGCAGTGACAGGACTACCACAGATACGCAGTATTTT
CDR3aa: CASSDRTTTDTQYF

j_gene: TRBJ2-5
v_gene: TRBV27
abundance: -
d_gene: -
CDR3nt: TGTGCCAGCAGTTGGAGGGCCGGCCGGGAGACCCAGTACTTC
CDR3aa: CASSWRAGRETQYF

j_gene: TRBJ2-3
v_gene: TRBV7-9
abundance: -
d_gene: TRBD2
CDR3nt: TGTGCCAGCAGCCCGCTCGGCGGCGGGGGGAGTCCCCGGACGCAGTATTTT
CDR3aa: CASSPLGGGGSPRTQYF

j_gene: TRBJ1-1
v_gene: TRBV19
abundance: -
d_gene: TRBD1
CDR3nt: TGTGCCAGTAGTATTGACAGGGGGCCTGAAGCTTTCTTT
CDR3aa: CASSIDRGPEAFF

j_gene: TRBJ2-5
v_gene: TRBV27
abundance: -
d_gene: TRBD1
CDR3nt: TGTGCCAGCAGTCGGACAGGGTCTGGGGAAGAGACCCAGTACTTC
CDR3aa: CASSRTGSGEETQYF

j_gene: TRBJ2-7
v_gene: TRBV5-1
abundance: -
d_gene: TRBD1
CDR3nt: TGCGCCAGCAGCACTCCGGGACAGGCCTACGAGCAGTACTTC
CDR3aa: CASSTPGQAYEQYF

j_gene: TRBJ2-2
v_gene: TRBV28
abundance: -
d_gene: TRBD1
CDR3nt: TGTGCCAGCAGCTTGGACCGGGACAGCTTTAACACCGGGGAGCTGTTTTTT
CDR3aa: CASSLDRDSFNTGELFF

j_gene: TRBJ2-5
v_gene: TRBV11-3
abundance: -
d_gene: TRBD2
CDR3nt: TGTGCCAGCAGTCCTGGACTAGCGGGAAATGAAGAGACCCAGTACTTC
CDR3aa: CASSPGLAGNEETQYF

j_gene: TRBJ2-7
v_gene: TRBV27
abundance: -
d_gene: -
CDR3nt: TGTGCCAGCCGGACACTAGGGGGGGCTACCTACGAGCAGTACTTC
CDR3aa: CASRTLGGATYEQYF

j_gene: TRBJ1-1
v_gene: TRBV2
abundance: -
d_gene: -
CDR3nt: TGTGCCAGCAGTCTTGGACATGCCAAGAACACTGAAGCTTTCTTT
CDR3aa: CASSLGHAKNTEAFF

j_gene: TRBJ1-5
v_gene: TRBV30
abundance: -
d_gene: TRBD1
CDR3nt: TGTGCCTGGAGTTCCACGGACAGGGGGGACAATCAGCCCCAGCATTTT
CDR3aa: CAWSSTDRGDNQPQHF

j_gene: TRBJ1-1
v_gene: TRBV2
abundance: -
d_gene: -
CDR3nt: TGTGCCAGCAGCAGGGGAGAGAGCACTGAAGCTTTCTTT
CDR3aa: CASSRGESTEAFF

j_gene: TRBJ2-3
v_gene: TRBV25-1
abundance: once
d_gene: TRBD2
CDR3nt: TGTGCCAGCAGAGGACTAGCGGGCCGAGGGAATACGCAGTATTTT
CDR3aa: CASRGLAGRGNTQYF

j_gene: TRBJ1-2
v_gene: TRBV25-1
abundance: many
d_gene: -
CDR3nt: TGTGCCAGCAGACAGGGAAGAAACTATGGCTACACCTTC
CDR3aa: CASRQGRNYGYTF

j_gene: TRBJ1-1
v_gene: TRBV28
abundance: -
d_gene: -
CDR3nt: TGTGCCAGCAGTTTCCAGCGCGGGACTGAAGCTTTCTTT
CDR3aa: CASSFQRGTEAFF